Shown below are 21 T cell receptor beta chains from a single sample sequenced in a study of identical twins. TCRdb recomputed calls from the 5' RACE reads with MiXCR, one row per CDR3 protein. This sample has about 520,000 distinct CDR3 sequences, with around 20% found just once. These data also formed part of another study, on T cells expressing NK-cell markers.

The sample was CD4+ T cells sorted from blood. These receptors were collected from a woman aged 18-35 years in good health.

The chain carries TRBV24-1 and TRBJ2-1, with 9 bases fitting TRBD2. Germline CDR1 is KGHDR and CDR2 is SFDVKD. Trimming cost V 5 bases and J 6 bases; bases outside gene matches: 1. The CDR3 runs to 13 residues. CDR3 in DNA: TGTGCCACCAGTGCTAGCGGGATCAATGAGCAGTTCTTC. Its protein product is CATSASGINEQFF.

This clonotype was detected a few times. V usage is TRBV4-3 and J usage is TRBJ2-7; a weak D match, TRBD1 (6 bases). Germline V lookup: CDR1 LGHNA, CDR2 YSLEER. This CDR3 has 16 residues. V shed 0 bases and J shed 3 bases, with 15 bases lying between them. This CDR3 reads CASSQDPRRGYYEQYF. The CDR3 bases are TGCGCCAGCAGCCAAGATCCGCGCAGGGGATACTACGAGCAGTACTTC.

This clonotype was counted between two and nine times. The chain recombines TRBV29-1 with TRBJ2-5; 10 bases align to TRBD2. After removal of 4 bases from V and 2 bases from J, the junction contained 4 bases not matched to a gene. Germline V gene data show CDR1 as SQVTM and CDR2 as ANQGSEA. This CDR3 has 14 amino acids. For the CDR3, the DNA is TGCAGCGTTGGATATAGCGGGAGGCAAGAGACCCAGTACTTC. As protein: CSVGYSGRQETQYF.

This clonotype appeared many times. The chain joins TRBV12-3 or TRBV12-4 to TRBJ1-1; D gene unclear. The CDR3 length is 13 residues. The V end lost 1 base, the J end lost 11 bases, and 14 bases lay between the germline ends. The DNA of the CDR3 is TGTGCCAGCAGTTTAGGAGGCACTACTAAGGCTTTCTTT. This codes for CASSLGGTTKAFF.

There are a few counts of this clonotype. This chain links TRBV5-1 with TRBJ2-7; D possibly uses TRBD1 or TRBD2 (5 bases each). This CDR3 is built from 16 residues. From germline, CDR1 is SGHRS and CDR2 YFSETQ. Trimming removed 1 base at V and 5 bases at J, with 19 bases between. This chain's CDR3 is CASSLRGASTGNEQYF. CDR3 nucleotide sequence: TGCGCCAGCAGCTTGAGGGGAGCGTCCACAGGAAACGAGCAGTACTTC.

The rearrangement links TRBV6-1 to TRBJ1-3; 9 nucleotides agree with TRBD1. V gave up 5 bases and J gave up 5 bases; unmatched junction bases: 10. The CDR3 is made up of 16 amino acids. Germline assignment: CDR1 MNHNS and CDR2 SASEGT. The CDR3 spells CASSLPPGQGRNTIYF. In DNA, the CDR3 is TGTGCCAGCAGTCTTCCCCCGGGACAGGGACGAAACACCATATATTTT.

The V and J genes are TRBV20-1 and TRBJ1-5; no firm D call. The CDR3 is 12 residues long. CDR1 and CDR2 (germline): DFQATT, SNEGSKA (reference sequence). V was trimmed by 4 bases and J by 5 bases, leaving 9 bases between them. CDR3 loop: CSAKEDDQPQHF. The CDR3 DNA reads as TGCAGTGCTAAAGAAGACGATCAGCCCCAGCATTTT.

V usage is TRBV2 and J usage is TRBJ2-7, with a weak D call TRBD1 (6 bases). V lost 7 bases and J 3 bases, leaving 16 bases between the germline ends. CDR3 size: 14 residues. The germline V gene encodes CDR1 SNHLY and CDR2 FYNNEI. This CDR3 reads CASKRTVVGYEQYF. The CDR3 coding sequence is TGTGCCAGCAAAAGGACAGTCGTAGGCTACGAGCAGTACTTC. The complete variable domain, with remaining parts taken from reference TRBV2 and TRBJ2-7, reads EPEVTQTPSHQVTQMGQEVILRCVPISNHLYFYWYRQILGQKVEFLVSFYNNEISEKSEIFDDQFSVERPDGSNFTLKIRSTKLEDSAMYFCASKRTVVGYEQYFGPGTRLTVT.

This chain uses TRBV5-4 with TRBJ1-2, with TRBD1 identical over 10 bases. CDR1 and CDR2 (germline): SGHNT, YYREEE (reference sequence). This CDR3 has 16 amino acids. V trimming: 0 bases; J trimming: 7 bases; junction bases outside the gene matches: 9. The CDR3 reads CASSLDPQTGGRGYTF. DNA of the CDR3: TGTGCCAGCAGCTTGGATCCGCAGACAGGGGGCCGTGGCTACACCTTC.

This clonotype was seen more than once but under ten times. J is TRBJ2-7 and V is TRBV12-3 or TRBV12-4; D may correspond to TRBD1 or TRBD2 (5 bases each). This CDR3 has 15 amino acids. V was trimmed by 4 bases and J by 5 bases, leaving 18 bases between them. The CDR3 sequence is CASSSAQVYSDEQYF. The DNA of the CDR3 is TGTGCCAGCAGTTCCGCACAGGTCTATAGCGACGAGCAGTACTTC.

The V gene is TRBV13, the J gene TRBJ2-7, with D maybe TRBD1 (6 bases). Per the germline V gene, CDR1 is PRHDT and CDR2 is FYEKMQ (reference sequence). The CDR3 runs 15 residues. Deletions cut 5 bases from V and 2 bases from J, with 16 bases between. This chain's CDR3 is CASSHEGVTTYEQYF. The CDR3 coding sequence is TGTGCCAGCAGCCACGAGGGGGTTACCACCTACGAGCAGTACTTC.

CDR3 loop: CASSLGGVTQYF. CDR3 bases: TGTGCCAGCAGCTTAGGGGGAGTGACCCAGTACTTC. The chain links TRBV5-5 to TRBJ2-5, with D tentatively TRBD1 (6 bases). The CDR3 extends over 12 amino acids. V lost 2 bases, J lost 7 bases, and 9 bases lay in between. Germline loops: CDR1 SGHKS, CDR2 YYEKEE (reference sequence).

This clonotype was detected many times. Compared with germline, one end of the junction differs, possibly owing to a read error. The gene calls are TRBV5-1 and TRBJ1-5, with no clear D. This CDR3 is built from 13 residues. Germline CDR1 reads SGHRS; CDR2 reads YFSETQ. Written as DNA, the CDR3 is TGTGCCAGCAGTTTAAGTCCGAATCAGCCCCAGCATTTT. Residues: CASSLSPNQPQHF.

The chain has TRBV29-1 and TRBJ2-1; D perhaps matches TRBD2 (6 bases). Germline CDR1 and CDR2: SQVTM and ANQGSEA. Trimming left V 4 bases short and J 5 bases short, with 18 bases between. The CDR3 is made up of 15 amino acids. The CDR3 DNA follows: TGCAGCGTTGCGGCGGGAATCCTATACGACAATGAGCAGTTCTTC. It codes for CSVAAGILYDNEQFF.

At least ten counts were recorded for this clonotype. The rearrangement uses TRBV12-3 or TRBV12-4 and TRBJ1-6, with D perhaps matching TRBD1 (5 bases). The CDR3 spans 12 residues. V was clipped by 8 bases and J by 14 bases, with 16 bases between them. CDR3 residues: CASQAAGGALHF. The CDR3 coding sequence is TGTGCCAGCCAGGCCGCCGGGGGGGCCCTCCACTTT.

The rearrangement links TRBV20-1 to TRBJ2-1, with 9 positions matching TRBD2. This CDR3 comprises 16 residues. The V and J ends lost 0 bases and 0 bases, in that order; junction bases with no gene match: 3. Germline values: CDR1 DFQATT, CDR2 SNEGSKA (reference sequence). The CDR3 protein is CSARDPGLASYNEQFF. The CDR3 bases are TGCAGTGCTAGAGATCCGGGACTAGCCTCCTACAATGAGCAGTTCTTC.

The table lists this clonotype with a few counts. V gene TRBV12-3 or TRBV12-4 combines with J gene TRBJ2-7, with no clear D. V was trimmed by 4 bases and J by 3 bases, leaving 13 bases between them. CDR3 length: 14 amino acids. Written as DNA, the CDR3 is TGTGCCAGCAGTTCCGATCCCGGCAACTACGAGCAGTACTTC. This gives the protein CASSSDPGNYEQYF.

The table lists this clonotype with a few counts. The chain links TRBV24-1 to TRBJ2-3; no clear D gene. With 2 bases removed from V and 4 bases from J, the gap between germline ends came to 3 bases. The germline V gene has CDR1 KGHDR and CDR2 SFDVKD. The length of the CDR3 is 12 residues. CDR3 residues: CATSDYADTQYF. The CDR3 nucleotides are TGTGCCACCAGTGATTACGCAGATACGCAGTATTTT.

The chain joins TRBV2 to TRBJ2-1; no clear D. The V end was cut by 3 bases, the J end by 1 base, with 7 bases between. The CDR3 is 14 residues long. The V gene's germline CDR1 is SNHLY and CDR2 FYNNEI. CDR3 loop: CASSEKFSYNEQFF. The CDR3, as DNA: TGTGCCAGCAGTGAGAAGTTTTCCTACAATGAGCAGTTCTTC.

In its sample, this clonotype was seen a few times. V gene TRBV18 combines with J gene TRBJ2-7; 7 bases are a match to TRBD1. Trimming removed 6 bases from V and 4 bases from J; junction bases left unmatched: 6. Germline loops: CDR1 KGHSH, CDR2 LQKENI. The CDR3 is 13 amino acids. CDR3 sequence (DNA): TGTGCCAGCTCGGCCGACAGGGTGTACGAGCAGTACTTC. It is translated as CASSADRVYEQYF.

This clonotype was observed a handful of times. J is TRBJ2-7 and V is TRBV7-2; 8 nucleotides agree with TRBD2. This CDR3 region has 14 residues. J gave up 6 bases and V 1 base, and 5 bases lay outside the gene matches. Germline-derived CDR1 and CDR2 are SGHTA and FQGNSA. CDR3 in amino acids: CASSLERAGVEQYF. The CDR3 bases are TGTGCCAGCAGCTTAGAGCGAGCGGGAGTCGAGCAGTACTTC.